This T cell receptor (beta chain) was captured in a study of blood T cell repertoires in COVID-19. In the original processing: The authors estimated nucleated cell counts from reference gene primer amplification. TCRdb's table, derived via immunoSEQ multiplex PCR, lists solely in-frame clones and lacks some. V and J calls and clone size are copied from that table; D and trimming were computed from the DNA. The profile shows some 110,000 clones, 70% to 85% of them singletons. Looked up from germline, CDR1 is SEHNR and CDR2 is FQNEAQ (reference sequence). The CDR3 length is 14 residues. V dropped 11 bases and J dropped 0 bases, with 13 bases sitting between them.

The chain uses TRBV7-9 and TRBJ2-2; D unresolved. The sequencing input was peripheral blood. This TCR was recovered from a woman in her 70s with acute or convalescent COVID-19. The CDR3 protein is CAAISSSNTGELFF. In DNA, the CDR3 is TGTGCCGCTATCTCTTCTTCGAACACCGGGGAGCTGTTTTTT. Complete variable domain (other parts from reference TRBV7-9 and TRBJ2-2): DTGVSQNPRHKITKRGQNVTFRCDPISEHNRLYWYRQTLGQGPEFLTYFQNEAQLEKSRLLSDRFSAERPKGSFSTLEIQRTEQGDSAMYLCAAISSSNTGELFFGEGSRLTVL.